This TCR beta chain was retrieved from a study of human T cells and chemical hapten exposure. Study background: Sensitization employed 2% DPC on roughly 2 cm by roughly 2 cm of upper inner arm skin. Whole-study findings and limits: Positive correlation was observed between PT1 expanded TCR counts and patch test score. Against controls, expanded TCRs gave rise to significantly more large CDR3 similarity clusters.

In the original workflow: TCR counts had a median of about 92,000 per sample and spanned about 23,224 to 690,600. A single record per CDR3 protein comes from TCRdb applying MiXCR to the RACE reads. These V and J calls originate from TCRdb's pipeline instead of the authors' own analysis. Among about 160,000 distinct CDR3 sequences, 25% to 30% were seen once, and the ten largest hold 2.1%. The ends lost 3 bases at V and 2 bases at J; junction bases unmatched: 3. The CDR3 spans 14 residues. Germline CDR1 SGHTA, CDR2 FQGNSA. This clonotype was seen more than once but under ten times. Its antigen is unknown. Specified time point: patch test 3, about 24 weeks after DPC sensitization. Sample treatment: therapeutic diphenylcyclopropenone sensitization with weekly scalp DPC.

The sequenced sample was whole blood, obtained in connection with sensitization to the hapten diphenylcyclopropenone (DPC). The gene calls are TRBV7-2 and TRBJ2-7; 8 bases fit TRBD2. The TCR comes from a young woman with alopecia areata. Some clones in this sample may be carry-over from other donors' samples. As DNA, the CDR3 is TGTGCCAGCAGCTTCACTAGCGGTGCCTACGAGCAGTACTTC. Residues: CASSFTSGAYEQYF.